A selection of T cell receptor beta chains follows, all from one sample in a study of tumor and adjacent non-tumor tissue in lung cancer. TCRdb used MiXCR to reprocess the multiplex PCR reads, holding one entry per CDR3 protein. The data contain 65,000 to 75,000 distinct CDR3 sequences, under 80% of them seen just once; the ten biggest clones take up 40% to 55%. Material: distant non-tumor lung tissue. Every receptor here comes from a man in his sixties with non-small cell lung cancer. Both conserved end residues are part of each CDR3. D genes are given only for firm matches. Not every row has a clone size; where given, it reads once, few, many or a size class.

CDR3 protein | CDR3 DNA | clone size | V gene | D gene | J gene
CSAQAGTEQPLRF | TGCAGTGCTCAGGCGGGGACCGAACAGCCCCTGCGTTTT | NA | TRBV20-1 | NA | TRBJ1-5
CASSYGRNSYEQYF | TGTGCCAGCAGCTACGGACGTAACTCCTACGAGCAGTACTTC | NA | TRBV6-5 | NA | TRBJ2-7
CASPKSSGELFF | TGTGCCAGCCCTAAGTCCAGCGGGGAACTGTTTTTT | NA | TRBV6-1 | TRBD2 | TRBJ2-2
CSVADKYQETQYF | TGTAGCGTAGCGGACAAATACCAAGAGACCCAATACTTC | once | TRBV29-1 | NA | TRBJ2-5
CANSEGLVLTEQYF | TGTGCCAACAGTGAGGGACTAGTCCTAACCGAGCAGTACTTC | NA | TRBV11-2 | TRBD2 | TRBJ2-7
CASRDIDSKTQYF | TGCGCCAGCCGAGACATCGATTCCAAGACCCAGTACTTC | many | TRBV5-1 | NA | TRBJ2-5
CASSLASNSNEQYF | TGTGCCAGCAGCTTAGCCTCAAACAGTAACGAGCAGTACTTC | NA | TRBV7-8 | NA | TRBJ2-7
CASGGTSVSRPDMQYF | TGCGCCAGCGGAGGGACTAGCGTGAGTAGGCCAGATATGCAGTATTTT | few | TRBV5-1 | TRBD2 | TRBJ2-3
CASSLGRDPWETQYF | TGCGCCAGCAGTCTTGGTCGGGACCCTTGGGAGACCCAGTACTTC | NA | TRBV4-1 | NA | TRBJ2-5
CASSQEGRAYGQYF | TGCGCCAGCAGCCAAGAAGGGAGGGCCTACGGGCAGTATTTC | once | TRBV4-2 | TRBD2 | TRBJ2-7
CASSTTGQGSVEQFF | TGTGCCAGCAGTACAACGGGACAGGGCTCGGTTGAGCAGTTCTTC | many | TRBV28 | TRBD1 | TRBJ2-1
CAGSLSDTHTGELFF | TGTGCCGGCAGCTTGTCGGATACCCACACCGGGGAGCTGTTTTTT | NA | TRBV13 | NA | TRBJ2-2
CASSMTVNTEAFF | TGTGCCAGCAGCATGACAGTGAACACTGAAGCTTTCTTT | many | TRBV28 | NA | TRBJ1-1
CSTVSEPQETQYF | TGCAGTACCGTATCGGAACCCCAAGAGACCCAGTACTTC | NA | TRBV20-1 | NA | TRBJ2-5
CASSSPRRRNTGELFF | TGTGCCAGCAGCTCCCCCCGTCGGAGGAACACCGGGGAGCTGTTTTTT | few | TRBV11-2 | NA | TRBJ2-2
CASCQIRQGGEETQHF | TGCGCCAGCTGCCAAATTAGACAGGGGGGGGAAGAGACCCAGCACTTC | few | TRBV4-1 | TRBD1 | TRBJ2-5
CVSGQANFAGELFF | TGTGTCAGCGGCCAGGCCAACTTTGCCGGGGAGCTGTTTTTT | NA | TRBV4-2 | NA | TRBJ2-2
CASSLGWAYEQYF | TGTGCCAGCAGCTTAGGTTGGGCCTACGAGCAGTACTTC | many | TRBV7-2 | NA | TRBJ2-7
CATSEGLVVTEQYF | TGTGCCACTAGCGAGGGACTAGTCGTAACCGAGCAGTACTTC | NA | TRBV11-2 | TRBD2 | TRBJ2-7
CITGGDGHSEQLF | TGCATAACTGGGGGGGATGGACACAGTGAGCAGTTATTC | NA | TRBV29-1 | TRBD2 | TRBJ2-1
CDSSPTGCRDERYF | TGTGACAGCAGCCCGACAGGGTGTAGGGACGAGCGGTACTTC | NA | TRBV4-2 | TRBD1 | TRBJ2-7
CASMGINYGYIF | TGTGCCAGCATGGGTATTAACTATGGCTACATTTTC | NA | TRBV28 | NA | TRBJ1-2
CVISEHGTSGRDSGANVLTF | TGTGTCATCAGTGAACACGGGACCAGCGGGAGGGACTCTGGTGCCAACGTCCTGACTTTC | NA | TRBV10-3 | TRBD2 | TRBJ2-6
CASSLSWSTAAFF | TGTGCCAGTAGCCTATCCTGGAGTACTGCAGCTTTCTTT | NA | TRBV12-3/TRBV12-4 | NA | TRBJ1-1
CASSLSQLAGLGEEFF | TGTGCCAGCAGCCTCAGCCAACTAGCAGGGTTAGGTGAGGAGTTCTTC | NA | TRBV11-3 | NA | TRBJ2-1
CASSPPGQGTRGQYF | TGTGCCAGCAGCCCTCCGGGACAGGGGACTCGGGGGCAGTACTTC | once | TRBV11-3 | TRBD1 | TRBJ2-7
CSVGREAEQSF | TGCAGCGTCGGAAGAGAGGCTGAGCAGTCCTTC | NA | TRBV29-1 | NA | TRBJ2-1
CASRDGDGELLF | TGTGCCAGCAGAGACGGAGACGGGGAGCTGCTTTTT | NA | TRBV7-9 | NA | TRBJ2-2
CVSSSQGLGTEAFF | TGTGTCAGCAGCTCACAGGGGCTGGGAACTGAAGCTTTCTTT | NA | TRBV5-4 | TRBD1 | TRBJ1-1
CSAQTGAGNTDTQYF | TGCAGCGCCCAGACAGGGGCGGGTAACACGGATACGCAGTATTTT | few | TRBV29-1 | TRBD1 | TRBJ2-3
CANRQDRQGVYGYTF | TGCGCCAACAGGCAAGACAGACAGGGTGTCTATGGCTACACCTTC | NA | TRBV4-1 | TRBD1 | TRBJ1-2
CSVGDRVNSHYF | TGCAGCGTTGGGGACAGGGTAAACAGTCATTACTTC | NA | TRBV29-1 | TRBD1 | TRBJ2-4